One and the same sample provided the 21 T cell receptor beta chains below, sequenced in a study of OX40 agonist ivuxolimab in advanced cancers. TCRdb's copy holds only in-frame clones and misses some; the assay was immunoSEQ multiplex PCR. The sample has some 50,000 clones; 70% to 90% are singletons. The input for sequencing was CD4+ or CD8+ T cells sorted from blood, taken in a trial of the OX40 agonist ivuxolimab. The source is an adult with an advanced solid tumor such as melanoma, head and neck, liver or kidney cancer.

The chain combines TRBV6-1 with TRBJ2-2; either TRBD1 or TRBD2 may fit D (5 bases each). The CDR3 is 12 amino acids. CDR1 and CDR2 from the germline V gene are MNHNS and SASEGT. V was shortened by 5 bases and J by 6 bases, with 7 bases between the two germline ends. For the CDR3, the DNA is TGTGCCAGCAGTCCGGGGCCCGGGGAGCTGTTTTTT. Translated: CASSPGPGELFF.

The chain links TRBV7-6 to TRBJ2-1; 7 bases map to TRBD1. Germline V gene lookup returns CDR1 SGHVS and CDR2 FNYEAQ. The CDR3 loop spans 16 amino acids. Unmatched junction bases numbered 13, after V lost 5 bases and J lost 6 bases. The CDR3 loop is CASSVTGAGLSNEQFF. In nucleotides, the CDR3 is TGTGCCAGCAGCGTAACAGGGGCCGGCCTATCCAATGAGCAGTTCTTC.

V gene TRBV5-6 combines with J gene TRBJ2-2; TRBD1 matches 9 bases. The CDR3 is made up of 17 amino acids. CDR1 is SGHDT and CDR2 is YYEEEE in the germline V gene. J lost 3 bases, V lost 2 bases, and 8 bases had no gene match. CDR3 loop: CASSLTGGSTDTGELFF. The CDR3 coding sequence is TGTGCCAGCAGCTTAACAGGGGGCTCGACGGACACCGGGGAGCTGTTTTTT.

The gene calls are TRBV11-3 and TRBJ2-5, with 16 bases fitting TRBD2. Germline CDR1 and CDR2: SGHNT and YENEEA. Trimming at V came to 1 base and at J to 7 bases, leaving 15 bases not matched to a gene. This CDR3 contains 20 residues. The CDR3 is CASSLVPGLAGGLHYGTQYF. DNA for the CDR3: TGTGCCAGCAGCTTAGTACCGGGACTAGCGGGGGGGCTTCATTATGGGACCCAGTACTTC.

This chain joins TRBV28 and TRBJ2-5; TRBD1 is a possible D gene (6 bases). The J call may be wrong; the DNA end is better matched by TRBJ2-7. Germline V gene data show CDR1 as MDHEN and CDR2 as SYDVKM. CDR3 length equals 14 residues. The CDR3 is CASRSDRSSYEQYF. The CDR3 DNA sequence: TGTGCCAGCAGATCCGACAGGAGCTCCTACGAGCAGTACTTC.

This chain connects TRBV7-8 to TRBJ2-5, with 12 nucleotides matching TRBD2. The DNA end lines up better with TRBJ2-7; the J call may be wrong. Germline CDR1 is SGHVS and CDR2 is FQNEAQ. CDR3 size: 15 residues. The CDR3 DNA follows: TGTGCCAGCAGCTCGCGAGGACTAGCGGGAACCGAGCAGTACTTC. It is translated as CASSSRGLAGTEQYF.

The chain links TRBV28 to TRBJ2-5, with 10 bases lining up with TRBD2. The germline V gene encodes CDR1 MDHEN and CDR2 SYDVKM. The trim removed 5 bases at V and 2 bases at J, leaving 11 bases unmatched. This CDR3 contains 17 residues. CDR3 sequence (DNA): TGTGCCAGCAGTCCGCCGCTAGCGGGGGCCTATCAAGAGACCCAGTACTTC. Its protein is CASSPPLAGAYQETQYF.

The chain links TRBV4-1 to TRBJ2-1, with TRBD1 as a possible D gene (6 bases). With 1 base removed from V and 5 bases from J, the gap between germline ends came to 15 bases. CDR3 length: 16 residues. The V gene's germline CDR1 is MGHRA and CDR2 YSYEKL. Written as DNA, the CDR3 is TGCGCCAGCAGCCAAGTTGCTGGGGGCCAAGACAATGAGCAGTTCTTC. This encodes CASSQVAGGQDNEQFF.

The CDR3 is CASSLFGRTQPQHF. DNA for the CDR3: TGTGCCAGCAGTTTATTCGGCAGGACACAGCCCCAGCATTTT. This chain connects TRBV27 to TRBJ1-5, with D perhaps matching TRBD1 (5 bases). This CDR3 contains 14 residues. Trimming took 1 base from V and 7 from J, leaving 11 bases between them. In germline, CDR1 is MNHEY, CDR2 SMNVEV (reference sequence).

This clone appeared a single time. The chain carries TRBV6-6 and TRBJ1-3, with a weak D call TRBD1 (5 bases). The CDR3 totals 16 residues. V lost 8 bases, J lost 0 bases, and 17 bases lay in between. Germline V CDR1 and CDR2: MNHNY, SVGAGI (reference sequence). The CDR3 loop is CASLGWGNSSGNTIYF. CDR3 nucleotide sequence: TGTGCCAGCTTAGGGTGGGGGAACAGCTCTGGAAACACCATATATTTT.

In this sample, this clone turned up a few times. V is TRBV5-6 and J is TRBJ1-5, with D tentatively TRBD1 (5 bases). V was trimmed by 4 bases and J by 6 bases, leaving 8 bases between them. Per the germline V gene, CDR1 is SGHDT and CDR2 is YYEEEE. The CDR3 loop spans 12 amino acids. The CDR3 here is CASSLGTQPQHF. As DNA, the CDR3 is TGTGCCAGCAGCCTAGGGACTCAGCCCCAGCATTTT.

This clone was observed once. This chain joins TRBV13 and TRBJ2-7; tentatively, D is TRBD1 (6 bases). V lost 5 bases to trimming and J lost 1 base, with 12 bases between them. CDR1 PRHDT and CDR2 FYEKMQ come from the germline V gene (reference sequence). The CDR3 extends over 14 amino acids. The CDR3 here is CASSPPDRSYEQYF. The CDR3 DNA sequence: TGTGCCAGCAGCCCTCCGGACAGATCCTACGAGCAGTACTTC.

The rearrangement joins TRBV2 to TRBJ1-1, with 12 bases matching TRBD1. The CDR3 runs to 15 residues. Trimming took 10 bases from V and 4 from J; bases not matched to a gene: 10. Germline CDR1 is SNHLY and CDR2 is FYNNEI. The CDR3 DNA sequence: TGTGCCACCCCGGGACAGGGGGCGAGGGGCACTGAAGCTTTCTTT. Protein product: CATPGQGARGTEAFF.

This clone was found once. The junction differs from germline at one of its ends, possibly a read error. This sequence joins TRBV7-7 and TRBJ1-6; no definite D call. Germline assignment: CDR1 SSHAT and CDR2 FNYEAQ (reference sequence). The CDR3 covers 13 residues. The CDR3 coding sequence is TGTGCTAGCAGCTTAGGCAAGGGCTCACCCCTCCACTTT. Its translation is CASSLGKGSPLHF.

V gene TRBV14 combines with J gene TRBJ1-2, with 8 bases that match TRBD1. Germline V gene lookup returns CDR1 SGHDN and CDR2 FVKESK. J was trimmed by 2 bases and V by 4 bases; bases with no gene match: 6. This CDR3 is built from 15 residues. CDR3 in amino acids: CASSPYGQGNYGYTF. The CDR3 bases are TGTGCCAGCAGCCCCTATGGACAGGGAAACTATGGCTACACCTTC.

The J gene is TRBJ2-7, the V gene TRBV4-1; tentatively, D is TRBD2 (6 bases). This CDR3 is 14 amino acids long. V gave up 3 bases and J gave up 7 bases, with 16 bases separating them. CDR1 is MGHRA and CDR2 is YSYEKL in the germline V gene. The CDR3 here is CASSQEGRSEEQYF. DNA for the CDR3: TGCGCCAGCAGCCAGGAAGGGAGGTCTGAGGAGCAGTACTTC.

The chain employs TRBV9 and TRBJ1-3; D uncertain. Germline V CDR1 and CDR2: SGDLS, YYNGEE. The CDR3 runs to 13 residues. V was shortened by 5 bases and J by 9 bases, with 15 bases between the two germline ends. CDR3 protein: CASRENPPATIYF. The CDR3 DNA follows: TGTGCCAGCAGGGAAAATCCCCCGGCCACCATATATTTT. Using reference TRBV9 and TRBJ1-3 for the parts outside the CDR3, the full variable domain is DSGVTQTPKHLITATGQRVTLRCSPRSGDLSVYWYQQSLDQGLQFLIQYYNGEERAKGNILERFSAQQFPDLHSELNLSSLELGDSALYFCASRENPPATIYFGEGSWLTVV.

In this sample, this clone turned up once. The chain carries TRBV7-2 and TRBJ2-1, with a tentative D call TRBD1 (6 bases). The CDR3 totals 14 residues. V lost 5 bases and J 4 bases, leaving 12 bases between the germline ends. Germline CDR1 and CDR2: SGHTA and FQGNSA. The CDR3 protein is CASSPTGRYNEQFF. CDR3 DNA: TGTGCCAGCAGCCCGACAGGCCGATACAATGAGCAGTTCTTC.

Written as DNA, the CDR3 is TGTGCCTGGAGCAAAGTCTCCGGGCTCACAGATACGCAGTATTTT. This translates into CAWSKVSGLTDTQYF. The V call is TRBV30, the J call TRBJ2-3; D gene unclear. The germline CDR1 and CDR2 sequences are GTSNPN and SVGIG (reference sequence). CDR3 length: 15 residues. V lost 3 bases, J lost 2 bases, and 15 bases lay in between.

The J gene is TRBJ2-3, the V gene TRBV28; 16 bases are a match to TRBD2. Germline CDR1 MDHEN, CDR2 SYDVKM. This CDR3 is 24 amino acids long. The J segment lost 4 bases and the V segment lost 1 base, leaving 23 bases of the junction unmatched. CDR3 nucleotides: TGTGCCAGCAGTTTATTTGAGAGGGCCGCGCCTCAGGGACTAGCGGGAGGGCCGGCAGATACGCAGTATTTT. This codes for CASSLFERAAPQGLAGGPADTQYF. Variable domain in full (rest from reference TRBV28 and TRBJ2-3): DVKVTQSSRYLVKRTGEKVFLECVQDMDHENMFWYRQDPGLGLRLIYFSYDVKMKEKGDIPEGYSVSREKKERFSLILESASTNQTSMYLCASSLFERAAPQGLAGGPADTQYFGPGTRLTVL.

The V gene is TRBV9, the J gene TRBJ2-3; 8 positions match TRBD1. The CDR3 has 16 residues. Germline V gene lookup returns CDR1 SGDLS and CDR2 YYNGEE. V lost 7 bases and J lost 0; bases outside the gene matches: 10. The CDR3 here is CASSVQGALSTDTQYF. CDR3 sequence (DNA): TGTGCCAGCTCGGTCCAGGGGGCTTTAAGCACAGATACGCAGTATTTT. The variable domain in full, completed from reference TRBV9 and TRBJ2-3, reads DSGVTQTPKHLITATGQRVTLRCSPRSGDLSVYWYQQSLDQGLQFLIQYYNGEERAKGNILERFSAQQFPDLHSELNLSSLELGDSALYFCASSVQGALSTDTQYFGPGTRLTVL.